Following are 28 T cell receptor beta chains from one sample sequenced in a study of identifying expanded T cells in peripheral blood. Sequenced by immunoSEQ multiplex PCR; TCRdb stores in-frame clones only, minus some. Of under 130,000 clones listed, roughly 90% were seen once; the top ten hold approximately 16%. The sequencing sample was made of blood. These receptors came from a person between 18 and 75 years old in good health.

The chain carries TRBV19 and TRBJ2-2; D not certain. Looked up from germline, CDR1 is LNHDA and CDR2 is SQIVND (reference sequence). The V end lost 8 bases, the J end lost 4 bases, and 5 bases lay between the germline ends. There are 11 residues in the CDR3. This CDR3 reads CASWGTGELFF. CDR3 nucleotide sequence: TGTGCCAGTTGGGGCACCGGGGAGCTGTTTTTT. The complete variable domain, with remaining parts taken from reference TRBV19 and TRBJ2-2, reads DGGITQSPKYLFRKEGQNVTLSCEQNLNHDAMYWYRQDPGQGLRLIYYSQIVNDFQKGDIAEGYSVSREKKESFPLTVTSAQKNPTAFYLCASWGTGELFFGEGSRLTVL.

This clone occurred a few times. The chain links TRBV2 to TRBJ1-6; no clear D gene. The length of the CDR3 is 15 residues. Per the germline V gene, CDR1 is SNHLY and CDR2 is FYNNEI. The V gene lost 6 bases and the J gene lost 7 bases, with 16 bases spanning the gap. The CDR3 loop reads CASRPREGENSPLHF. The CDR3, as DNA: TGTGCCAGCAGACCGAGGGAGGGAGAGAATTCACCCCTCCACTTT.

This clone was counted once. The V call is TRBV6-6, the J call TRBJ1-2; a possible D gene is TRBD1 (6 bases). This CDR3 contains 15 residues. Germline CDR1 is MNHNY and CDR2 is SVGAGI (reference sequence). The V gene lost 3 bases and the J gene lost 4 bases, with 15 bases spanning the gap. The CDR3 coding sequence is TGTGCCAGCAGTTATCGGGACATCGACAGCTATGGCTACACCTTC. Protein: CASSYRDIDSYGYTF.

The V gene is TRBV2, the J gene TRBJ1-4, with 8 nucleotides matching TRBD1. Germline lookup yields CDR1 SNHLY and CDR2 FYNNEI. CDR3 length: 15 amino acids. Trimming took 11 bases from V and 8 from J; bases not matched to a gene: 16. CDR3 amino acids: CACNKEGRGREKLFF. CDR3 nucleotides: TGTGCCTGTAACAAAGAGGGCAGGGGGCGGGAAAAACTGTTTTTT.

V is TRBV10-3 and J is TRBJ2-5; 9 bases align to TRBD2. The CDR3 has 16 amino acids. Looked up from germline, CDR1 is ENHRY and CDR2 is SYGVKD. V was clipped by 6 bases and J by 4 bases; unmatched bases: 12. The CDR3 DNA reads as TGTGCCATCAGGCCGGGACTAGCTGTCGAGGGAGAGACCCAGTACTTC. Translated, it gives CAIRPGLAVEGETQYF.

This clone was counted between two and nine times. This chain connects TRBV7-2 to TRBJ1-2, with TRBD1 identical over 8 bases. Per germline, CDR1 SGHTA and CDR2 FQGNSA. The CDR3 covers 15 residues. The junction had 12 bases not matched to a gene; V was cut back by 4 bases and J by 8 bases. This CDR3 reads CASSWAAGQGGGYTF. The CDR3 nucleotides read TGTGCCAGCAGCTGGGCAGCAGGACAGGGTGGGGGCTACACCTTC.

This clone was recorded a few times. As DNA, the CDR3 is TGTGCCAGCAGCTATTATGGACCGCAGGTTGGTTACACCTTC. Translated: CASSYYGPQVGYTF. The chain joins TRBV7-2 to TRBJ1-2; D not resolved. V lost 4 bases to trimming and J lost 11 bases, with 20 bases between them. There are 14 residues in the CDR3. The germline gives CDR1 SGHTA, CDR2 FQGNSA.

The rearrangement joins TRBV6-1 to TRBJ2-2; 8 nucleotides align to TRBD1. The CDR3 sequence is 19 residues long. Germline V gives CDR1 MNHNS, CDR2 SASEGT. J lost 1 base, V lost 2 bases, and 12 bases had no gene match. The CDR3 DNA is TGTGCCAGCAGTGAAAGACGGTTGGGCAGGGGGCGGAACACCGGGGAGCTGTTTTTT. Protein sequence: CASSERRLGRGRNTGELFF.

This sequence joins TRBV7-2 and TRBJ2-7; D is ambiguous. Trimming left V 3 bases short and J 0 bases short, with 18 bases between. The CDR3 contains 17 residues. Germline loops: CDR1 SGHTA, CDR2 FQGNSA. CDR3 sequence: CASSFVGGQLNSYEQYF. The CDR3, as DNA: TGTGCCAGCAGCTTTGTCGGTGGGCAGTTGAACTCCTACGAGCAGTACTTC.

The chain joins TRBV4-3 to TRBJ1-5; no clear D. Germline CDR1 and CDR2: LGHNA and YSLEER. V lost 0 bases and J lost 3, with 6 bases in between. The length of the CDR3 is 14 residues. CDR3 amino acids: CASSQEGFNQPQHF. The CDR3 DNA is TGCGCCAGCAGCCAAGAAGGGTTCAATCAGCCCCAGCATTTT.

As concerns this clone: The junction departs from germline at one end; a sequencing error may be responsible. The chain joins TRBV15 to TRBJ1-6; D is unclear. The germline V gene has CDR1 LNHNV and CDR2 YYDKDF (reference sequence). This CDR3 region has 17 residues. CDR3 sequence (DNA): TGTGCCACCAGCAGCCACAGAACGGTCTCCTATAATTTACCCCTCCACTTT. Its translation: CATSSHRTVSYNLPLHF. The full variable domain, completed using reference TRBV15 and TRBJ1-6, is DAMVIQNPRYQVTQFGKPVTLSCSQTLNHNVMYWYQQKSSQAPKLLFHYYDKDFNNEADTPDNFQSRRPNTSFCFLDIRSPGLGDTAMYLCATSSHRTVSYNLPLHFGNGTRLTVT.

This clone has only one observation. The chain combines TRBV4-3 with TRBJ2-7; D might be TRBD2 (5 bases). The CDR3 covers 13 residues. V was trimmed by 0 bases and J by 5 bases, leaving 8 bases between them. Germline V CDR1 and CDR2: LGHNA, YSLEER. DNA for the CDR3: TGCGCCAGCAGCCAAGACCAGAGGGACGAGCAGTACTTC. Translated: CASSQDQRDEQYF.

This chain joins TRBV4-3 and TRBJ1-6; D unresolved. Germline V gives CDR1 LGHNA, CDR2 YSLEER. This CDR3 has 17 amino acids. V shed 3 bases and J shed 0 bases, with 12 bases lying between them. For the CDR3, the DNA is TGCGCCAGCAGCCAGGCGGGGTTAAGCTCCTATAATTCACCCCTCCACTTT. Translating gives CASSQAGLSSYNSPLHF.

The chain has TRBV7-9 and TRBJ2-7; a possible D gene is TRBD2 (5 bases). Germline CDR1 reads SEHNR; CDR2 reads FQNEAQ (reference sequence). The CDR3 consists of 15 residues. V was cut by 5 bases and J by 7 bases, with 21 bases left in between. Here the CDR3 reads CASSPSQTGRGEQYF. DNA of the CDR3: TGTGCCAGCAGCCCTAGCCAGACTGGGCGCGGAGAGCAGTACTTC.

This sequence joins TRBV30 and TRBJ2-2; 12 nucleotides match TRBD1. Germline V gene data show CDR1 as GTSNPN and CDR2 as SVGIG (reference sequence). Trimming cost V 5 bases and J 4 bases; bases outside gene matches: 8. The CDR3 has 16 amino acids. CDR3 in amino acids: CAWLRDRGLGTGELFF. In DNA, the CDR3 is TGTGCCTGGCTCCGGGACAGGGGGCTCGGCACCGGGGAGCTGTTTTTT.

The sample holds a few counts of this clone. This chain uses TRBV2 with TRBJ1-1; TRBD1 might be the D (5 bases). In germline, CDR1 is SNHLY, CDR2 FYNNEI. V was pared by 4 bases and J by 0 bases, with 6 bases between. The CDR3 contains 13 residues. The CDR3 coding sequence is TGTGCCAGCAGTGGACAGTTGAACACTGAAGCTTTCTTT. This translates into CASSGQLNTEAFF.

V gene TRBV6-6 combines with J gene TRBJ2-7, with a weak D call TRBD2 (7 bases). The V and J ends lost 5 bases and 2 bases respectively, with 19 bases between them. CDR1 is MNHNY, CDR2 SVGAGI, per germline (reference sequence). CDR3 length: 16 residues. CDR3 nucleotide sequence: TGTGCCAGCAGTGTACGAAGGGGGGGGCGAGCCTACGAGCAGTACTTC. Translated: CASSVRRGGRAYEQYF.

The chain has TRBV7-9 and TRBJ2-7; possible D gene TRBD1, 6 bases. The CDR3 length is 15 residues. The germline CDR1 and CDR2 sequences are SEHNR and FQNEAQ (reference sequence). Trimming removed 5 bases from V and 1 base from J, with 15 bases in between. The CDR3 coding sequence is TGTGCCAGCAGCCGCGCTGACAGGACTTCCTACGAGCAGTACTTC. Translation gives CASSRADRTSYEQYF.

The genes are TRBV5-6 and TRBJ1-2; no reliable D call. Germline CDR1 SGHDT, CDR2 YYEEEE. V lost 3 bases and J lost 8, with 11 bases in between. The CDR3 runs to 12 residues. CDR3 DNA: TGTGCCAGCAGCTACTTCGTTGTAGGCTACACCTTC. Translated, it gives CASSYFVVGYTF. Based on the CDR3 plus reference TRBV5-6 and TRBJ1-2, the full variable domain is DAGVTQSPTHLIKTRGQQVTLRCSPKSGHDTVSWYQQALGQGPQFIFQYYEEEERQRGNFPDRFSGHQFPNYSSELNVNALLLGDSALYLCASSYFVVGYTFGSGTRLTVV.

The chain has TRBV19 and TRBJ2-1; D perhaps matches TRBD2 (5 bases). Trimming took 6 bases from V and 4 from J, leaving 22 bases between them. Germline lookup yields CDR1 LNHDA and CDR2 SQIVND (reference sequence). The CDR3 is 17 amino acids. CDR3 nucleotides: TGTGCCAGTAGCCCTAGGGCGGCGGCTAGCTCTTACAATGAGCAGTTCTTC. The encoded protein is CASSPRAAASSYNEQFF.

The CDR3 nucleotides are TGTGCCAGCAGTTTATTCCCGGGACAGGGGGCTCGGGAGCAGTACTTC. The encoded protein is CASSLFPGQGAREQYF. The chain links TRBV28 to TRBJ2-5, with TRBD1 identical over 12 bases. V dropped 1 base and J dropped 11; count of bases not matched to a gene: 11. The CDR3 loop spans 16 amino acids. Germline CDR1 reads MDHEN; CDR2 reads SYDVKM. The whole variable domain, filled in from reference TRBV28 and TRBJ2-5, reads DVKVTQSSRYLVKRTGEKVFLECVQDMDHENMFWYRQDPGLGLRLIYFSYDVKMKEKGDIPEGYSVSREKKERFSLILESASTNQTSMYLCASSLFPGQGAREQYFGPGTRLLVL.

V gene TRBV6-6 combines with J gene TRBJ2-3; 10 nucleotides match TRBD2. Trimming at V came to 4 bases and at J to 4 bases, leaving 5 bases not matched to a gene. The CDR3 has 15 amino acids. Germline V gives CDR1 MNHNY, CDR2 SVGAGI (reference sequence). CDR3 loop: CASSSSGGAADTQYF. The CDR3 coding sequence is TGTGCCAGCAGTTCCAGCGGGGGGGCTGCAGATACGCAGTATTTT.

The genes are TRBV5-1 and TRBJ2-7; D possibly corresponds to TRBD1 (6 bases). The CDR3 covers 15 residues. Between the trimmed V and J ends, which lost 5 bases and 3 bases, there was a span of 18 bases. The germline V gene encodes CDR1 SGHRS and CDR2 YFSETQ. CDR3 sequence: CASSYADRRGYEQYF. CDR3 sequence (DNA): TGCGCCAGCAGTTACGCAGATCGCAGGGGCTACGAGCAGTACTTC.

The chain links TRBV5-1 to TRBJ1-4, with TRBD1 matching 7 bases. Germline V gene sequence: CDR1 SGHRS, CDR2 YFSETQ. The junction had 12 bases not matched to a gene; V was cut back by 2 bases and J by 5 bases. The CDR3 length is 17 residues. This chain's CDR3 is CASSLVPIGTENEKLFF. In DNA, the CDR3 is TGCGCCAGCAGCTTAGTCCCCATCGGGACAGAGAATGAAAAACTGTTTTTT.

The genes are TRBV6-6 and TRBJ1-6, with D perhaps TRBD1 (5 bases). The CDR3 is made up of 14 amino acids. V dropped 5 bases and J dropped 14 bases, with 19 bases sitting between them. Germline V gene sequence: CDR1 MNHNY, CDR2 SVGAGI (reference sequence). The CDR3 region is CASSQTALGGALHF. CDR3 DNA sequence: TGTGCCAGCAGTCAGACAGCCCTGGGGGGAGCCCTCCACTTT.

The J gene is TRBJ1-4, the V gene TRBV18; possible D gene TRBD1, 5 bases. Germline lookup yields CDR1 KGHSH and CDR2 LQKENI. This CDR3 comprises 14 residues. V lost 4 bases to trimming and J lost 2 bases, with 8 bases between them. The CDR3 loop is CASSRGMTNEKLFF. For the CDR3, the DNA is TGTGCCAGCTCACGGGGGATGACTAATGAAAAACTGTTTTTT. The complete variable domain, with remaining parts taken from reference TRBV18 and TRBJ1-4, reads NAGVMQNPRHLVRRRGQEARLRCSPMKGHSHVYWYRQLPEEGLKFMVYLQKENIIDESGMPKERFSAEFPKEGPSILRIQQVVRGDSAAYFCASSRGMTNEKLFFGSGTQLSVL.

V and J are TRBV7-8 and TRBJ2-3; D is undetermined. The germline V gene encodes CDR1 SGHVS and CDR2 FQNEAQ. V lost 8 bases to trimming and J lost 4 bases, with 13 bases between them. CDR3 length: 13 residues. As DNA, the CDR3 is TGTGCCAGCTTCCCGGGTGGGGCAGATACGCAGTATTTT. Translated: CASFPGGADTQYF.

This clone was picked up a small number of times. At the DNA level, this CDR3 is encoded by other sequences in the same sample as well. The genes are TRBV2 and TRBJ1-5; perhaps TRBD1 as D (6 bases). Trimming removed 7 bases from V and 5 bases from J, with 12 bases in between. The CDR3 totals 13 residues. CDR1 SNHLY and CDR2 FYNNEI come from the germline V gene. The CDR3 DNA reads TGTGCCAGCATGTGGGGGGCTGATCAGCCCCAGCATTTT. It is translated as CASMWGADQPQHF.